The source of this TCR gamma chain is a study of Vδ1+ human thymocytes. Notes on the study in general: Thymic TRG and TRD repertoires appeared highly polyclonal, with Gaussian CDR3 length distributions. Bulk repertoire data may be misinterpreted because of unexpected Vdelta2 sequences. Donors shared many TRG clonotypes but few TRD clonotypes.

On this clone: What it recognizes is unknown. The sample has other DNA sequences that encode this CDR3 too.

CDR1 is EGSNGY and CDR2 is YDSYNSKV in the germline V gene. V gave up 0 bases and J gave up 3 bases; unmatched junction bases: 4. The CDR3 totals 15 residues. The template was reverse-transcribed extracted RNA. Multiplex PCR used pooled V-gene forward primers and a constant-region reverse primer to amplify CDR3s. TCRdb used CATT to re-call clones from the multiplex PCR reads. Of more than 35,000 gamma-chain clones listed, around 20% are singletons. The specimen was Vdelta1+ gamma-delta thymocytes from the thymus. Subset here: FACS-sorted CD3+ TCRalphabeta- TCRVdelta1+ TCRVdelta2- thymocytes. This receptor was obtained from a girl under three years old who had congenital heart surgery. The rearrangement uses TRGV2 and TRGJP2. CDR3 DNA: TGTGCCACCTGGGACGGGGGGGGTAGTGATTGGATCAAGACGTTT. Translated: CATWDGGGSDWIKTF.